This TCR beta chain was obtained from a study of tumor-infiltrating lymphocytes in oesophageal squamous cell carcinoma. MiXCR, run by TCRdb on the PCR reads, gives a single entry per CDR3 protein. The top ten clones hold less than 25% of a sample with under 20,000 distinct CDR3 sequences, about 46% of them seen once. This CDR3 region has 17 residues. The germline gives CDR1 SGHTA, CDR2 FQGNSA. Trimming removed 1 base from V and 1 base from J; junction bases left unmatched: 7. The sequence was collected from a male donor with esophageal squamous cell carcinoma. This chain uses TRBV7-2 with TRBJ2-3, with 8 positions matching TRBD2. The sample taken for sequencing was esophageal tumor tissue. CDR3 protein: CASSLVREGDGTDTQYF. CDR3 bases: TGTGCCAGCAGCTTAGTTCGGGAGGGGGACGGCACAGATACGCAGTATTTT.